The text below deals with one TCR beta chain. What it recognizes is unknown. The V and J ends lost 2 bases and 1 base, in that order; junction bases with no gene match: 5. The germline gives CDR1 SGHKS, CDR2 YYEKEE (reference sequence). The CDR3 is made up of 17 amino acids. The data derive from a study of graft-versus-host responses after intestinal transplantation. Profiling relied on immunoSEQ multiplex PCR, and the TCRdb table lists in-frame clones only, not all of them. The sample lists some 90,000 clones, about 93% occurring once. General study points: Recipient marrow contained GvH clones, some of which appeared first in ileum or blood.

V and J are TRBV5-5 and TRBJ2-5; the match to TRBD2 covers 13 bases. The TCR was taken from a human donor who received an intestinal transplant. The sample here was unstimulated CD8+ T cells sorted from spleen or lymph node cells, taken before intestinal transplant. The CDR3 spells CASSLTGLAGVQETQYF. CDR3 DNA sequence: TGTGCCAGCAGCTTAACAGGACTAGCGGGGGTCCAAGAGACCCAGTACTTC.